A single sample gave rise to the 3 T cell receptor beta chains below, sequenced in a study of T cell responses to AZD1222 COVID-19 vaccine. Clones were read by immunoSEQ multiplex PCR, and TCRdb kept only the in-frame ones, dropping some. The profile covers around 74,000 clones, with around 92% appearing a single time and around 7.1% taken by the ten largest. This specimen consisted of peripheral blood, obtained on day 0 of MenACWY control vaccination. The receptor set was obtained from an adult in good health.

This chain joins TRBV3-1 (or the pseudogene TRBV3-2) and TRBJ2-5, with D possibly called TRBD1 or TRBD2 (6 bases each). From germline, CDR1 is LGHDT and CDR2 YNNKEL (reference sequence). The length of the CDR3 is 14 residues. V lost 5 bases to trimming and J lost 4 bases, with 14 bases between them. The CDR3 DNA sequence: TGTGCCAGCAGCTATCTTGGGGGGCCAGAGACCCAGTACTTC. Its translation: CASSYLGGPETQYF.

Here the CDR3 reads CASSQDTGYNSPLHF. CDR3 DNA sequence: TGCGCCAGCAGCCAAGATACCGGGTATAATTCACCCCTCCACTTT. The chain carries TRBV4-3 and TRBJ1-6; D ambiguous. CDR1 LGHNA and CDR2 YSLEER come from the germline V gene. The ends were cut back, 0 bases at V and 4 bases at J, with 7 bases in the middle. The CDR3 is 15 residues long.

The CDR3 sequence is CASSLRGPGNTIYF. Written as DNA, the CDR3 is TGTGCCAGCAGTTTGAGGGGTCCCGGAAACACCATATATTTT. This rearrangement joins TRBV6-5 to TRBJ1-3; possibly TRBD1 for D (5 bases). CDR1 and CDR2 (germline): MNHEY, SVGAGI. V was pared by 4 bases and J by 4 bases, with 11 bases between. The CDR3 contains 14 residues.